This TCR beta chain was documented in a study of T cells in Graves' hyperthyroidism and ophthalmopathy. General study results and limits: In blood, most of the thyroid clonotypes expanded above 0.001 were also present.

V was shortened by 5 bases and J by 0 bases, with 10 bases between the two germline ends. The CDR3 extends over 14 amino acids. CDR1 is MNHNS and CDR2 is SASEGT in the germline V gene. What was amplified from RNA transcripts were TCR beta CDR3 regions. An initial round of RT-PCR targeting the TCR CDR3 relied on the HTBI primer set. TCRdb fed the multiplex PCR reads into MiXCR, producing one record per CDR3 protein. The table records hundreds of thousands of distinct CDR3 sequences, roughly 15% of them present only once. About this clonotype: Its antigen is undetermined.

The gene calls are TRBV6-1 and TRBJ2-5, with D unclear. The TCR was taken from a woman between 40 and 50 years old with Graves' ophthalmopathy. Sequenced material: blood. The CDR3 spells CASSSRGNQETQYF. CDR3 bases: TGTGCCAGCAGTTCCCGAGGCAACCAAGAGACCCAGTACTTC.